The 9 T cell receptor beta chains below were found in one sample sequenced in a study of regulatory T cells in long-lasting Graves disease (dated by TCRdb to the early 2020s). According to the study, the label for this sample's time point signals: persistent/refractory GD, antithyroid drugs over 5 years with positive TRAb. For both TCR sequencing and RNA sequencing, RNA was extracted from PBMCs in TRIzol. To prepare the library, multiplex PCR was applied. TCRdb records Illumina HiSeq 4000 as the sequencer. CDR3 regions were amplified by Arm-PCR with iRepertoire HTBI primers to construct TCR beta libraries. The public reads were reprocessed in TCRdb via fastp at Q25 and MiXCR, keeping in-frame beta chains. Rows merge per CDR3 protein into single entries with the most common DNA and genes. The sample data list approximately 470,000 distinct CDR3 sequences, and 20% of these were observed just once. Of the sample, 7% to 9.5% falls within the top ten clones.

The specimen comprised peripheral blood mononuclear cells (PBMCs), sampled when the disease was refractory, from a patient treated with antithyroid drugs. The source is a female donor with Graves disease.

The sample holds many counts of this clonotype. This chain connects TRBV28 to TRBJ1-2, with 9 bases that match TRBD1. CDR1 is MDHEN, CDR2 SYDVKM, per germline. This CDR3 has 14 amino acids. Trimming removed 6 bases from V and 8 bases from J; junction bases left unmatched: 10. DNA of the CDR3: TGTGCCAGCAGGATTACAGGGGGCGCAAAGGGCTACACCTTC. As protein: CASRITGGAKGYTF.

The chain combines TRBV28 with TRBJ1-1, with a possible D match to TRBD1 (6 bases). In germline, CDR1 is MDHEN, CDR2 SYDVKM. The CDR3 covers 11 residues. The CDR3 here is CGTTGNTEAFF. For the CDR3, the DNA is TGTGGCACGACAGGGAACACTGAAGCTTTCTTT.

This clonotype was observed many times. J is TRBJ2-2 and V is TRBV7-3, with 9 bases identical to TRBD2. The J segment lost 2 bases and the V segment lost 3 bases, leaving 1 base of the junction unmatched. Germline V gene data show CDR1 as SGHTA and CDR2 as FQGTGA. The CDR3 extends over 15 amino acids. CDR3: CASSLTSGNTGELFF. CDR3 bases: TGTGCCAGCAGCTTGACTAGCGGAAACACCGGGGAGCTGTTTTTT. Full variable domain (rest looked up from reference TRBV7-3 and TRBJ2-2): GAGVSQTPSNKVTEKGKYVELRCDPISGHTALYWYRQSLGQGPEFLIYFQGTGAADDSGLPNDRFFAVRPEGSVSTLKIQRTERGDSAVYLCASSLTSGNTGELFFGEGSRLTVL.

There are many counts of this clonotype. This rearrangement joins TRBV13 to TRBJ2-5; no clear D gene. Trimming removed 0 bases at V and 5 bases at J, with 19 bases between. Germline V lookup: CDR1 PRHDT, CDR2 FYEKMQ (reference sequence). CDR3 length: 17 amino acids. The CDR3 spells CASSLGVARLHGETQYF. The CDR3 DNA sequence: TGTGCCAGCAGCTTAGGGGTGGCGAGGTTACACGGGGAGACCCAGTACTTC.

This clonotype has just a few counts. V and J are TRBV19 and TRBJ1-6; D uncertain. The CDR3 extends over 14 amino acids. The germline V and J ends were trimmed by 6 bases and 7 bases, with 13 bases remaining between them. Germline CDR1 LNHDA, CDR2 SQIVND (reference sequence). Here the CDR3 reads CASREAGLNSPLHF. In DNA form, the CDR3 reads TGTGCCAGTAGGGAAGCGGGGTTGAATTCACCCCTCCACTTT.

This clonotype has a handful of counts. V is TRBV6-5 and J is TRBJ2-7; D is ambiguous. CDR1 and CDR2 from the germline V gene are MNHEY and SVGAGI. The CDR3 consists of 11 residues. V was clipped by 2 bases and J by 7 bases, with 6 bases between them. CDR3 in amino acids: CASSYGIEQYF. CDR3 nucleotides: TGTGCCAGCAGTTACGGGATAGAGCAGTACTTC.

There are many counts of this clonotype. The chain uses TRBV29-1 and TRBJ2-5; either TRBD1 or TRBD2 may fit D (5 bases each). V lost 5 bases to trimming and J lost 6 bases, with 16 bases between them. The CDR3 has 13 residues. Germline V gives CDR1 SQVTM, CDR2 ANQGSEA. This CDR3 is CSVTMTGRKTQYF. For the CDR3, the DNA is TGCAGCGTTACTATGACGGGACGAAAGACCCAGTACTTC. Looking up the rest from reference TRBV29-1 and TRBJ2-5 gives the full variable domain: SAVISQKPSRDICQRGTSLTIQCQVDSQVTMMFWYRQQPGQSLTLIATANQGSEATYESGFVIDKFPISRPNLTFSTLTVSNMSPEDSSIYLCSVTMTGRKTQYFGPGTRLLVL.

This clonotype was picked up many times. The rearrangement uses TRBV2 and TRBJ2-2; D is unclear. The V gene's germline CDR1 is SNHLY and CDR2 FYNNEI. This CDR3 is 16 amino acids long. The V and J ends lost 11 bases and 4 bases respectively, with 23 bases between them. CDR3 bases: TGTGCCGCGAGTGGAGTCGGAAAAACTCCCACCGGGGAGCTGTTTTTT. Protein: CAASGVGKTPTGELFF.

The V and J genes are TRBV5-1 and TRBJ1-1; the D gene is possibly TRBD1 (5 bases). There are 13 residues in the CDR3. V gave up 0 bases and J gave up 8 bases, with 11 bases separating them. The germline V gene has CDR1 SGHRS and CDR2 YFSETQ. The CDR3 protein is CASSLGVTDEAFF. Written as DNA, the CDR3 is TGCGCCAGCAGCTTGGGAGTGACAGACGAAGCTTTCTTT.